This is a list of T cell receptor beta chains from one sample in a study of blood T cell repertoires in COVID-19. This table comes from immunoSEQ multiplex PCR, and its TCRdb copy is limited to in-frame clones, with some not included. The table lists roughly 190,000 clones, about 88% of them singletons. Sample: peripheral blood. The receptors come from a woman aged 40 to 50 who had recovered from COVID-19. Both conserved end residues are part of each CDR3. Fields, in order: clone size, V gene, D gene, J gene, CDR3 DNA, CDR3 protein. The D gene is left open where the match is weak. Clone size, where shown, is once, few, many, or a class for clones that have expanded.

>-|TRBV2|TRBD2|TRBJ2-1
TGTGCCAGCAGCGAAAGGCTAGCGGGGAACAATGAGCAGTTCTTC
CASSERLAGNNEQFF
>-|TRBV4-3|-|TRBJ2-3
TGCGCCAGCAGCCAACGTACGAGGGATACGCAGTATTTT
CASSQRTRDTQYF
>-|TRBV28|TRBD1|TRBJ1-1
TGTGCCAGCAGTTCTCACGAGGGGGCAAACACTGAAGCTTTCTTT
CASSSHEGANTEAFF
>-|TRBV28|TRBD1|TRBJ1-1
TGTGCCAGCAGTTCCTCACAGGGGCCGGGGACTGAAGCTTTCTTT
CASSSSQGPGTEAFF
>-|TRBV7-2|TRBD1|TRBJ1-1
TGTGCCAGCAGGTCCACAGGGGCGCACACTGAAGCTTTCTTT
CASRSTGAHTEAFF
>-|TRBV28|TRBD1|TRBJ1-2
TGTGCCAGCAGTATTTACAGGGGGGTGAAAAACTATGGCTACACCTTC
CASSIYRGVKNYGYTF
>few|TRBV28|-|TRBJ1-4
TGTGCCAGCAGTTCGGCGGTGCAGGGTTCGACTAATGAAAAACTGTTTTTT
CASSSAVQGSTNEKLFF
>few|TRBV29-1|TRBD1|TRBJ1-4
TGCAGCGGTGGGACAGGTGATGAAAAACTGTTTTTT
CSGGTGDEKLFF
>-|TRBV6-1|-|TRBJ2-6
TGTGCCAGCAGTGGCCCAGGGGCGATCTCTGGGGCCAACGTCCTGACTTTC
CASSGPGAISGANVLTF
>once|TRBV14|TRBD2|TRBJ2-2
TGTGCCAGCAGCCAGATAGCGGGATTAAACACCGGGGAGCTGTTTTTT
CASSQIAGLNTGELFF
>few|TRBV30|TRBD1|TRBJ1-2
TGTGCCTGGAGTGTACGACAGGGGGTGAAGGACTATGGCTACACCTTC
CAWSVRQGVKDYGYTF
>-|TRBV6-5|-|TRBJ1-1
TGTGCCAGCAGTTACTCGACGGGACACGGTCGGTTGGAAGCTTTCTTT
CASSYSTGHGRLEAFF
>-|TRBV12-3/TRBV12-4|-|TRBJ1-3
TGTGCCAGCTCCTTAAACACCATATATTTT
CASSLNTIYF
>-|TRBV4-3|TRBD1|TRBJ2-1
TGCGCCAGCAGCCAAGATCTAGGGGGACAGGGGGTCAACAATGAGCAGTTCTTC
CASSQDLGGQGVNNEQFF
>-|TRBV18|TRBD2|TRBJ2-1
TGTGCCAGCTCACCTCGATTACCGGGACTAGCGGGAGGGTCCTATTCCTACAATGAGCAGTTCTTC
CASSPRLPGLAGGSYSYNEQFF
>-|TRBV4-2|-|TRBJ1-1
TGTGCCAGCAGCCAAGGTAGCACTGAAGCTTTCTTT
CASSQGSTEAFF
>-|TRBV4-3|-|TRBJ2-5
TGCGCCAGCAGCCAAGAGCGGGGCCCAAAGGGAGAGACCCAGTACTTC
CASSQERGPKGETQYF
>once|TRBV12-3/TRBV12-4|TRBD1|TRBJ1-1
TGTGCCAGCAGTTCTGGCAGGGGGCTGGCTTTCTTT
CASSSGRGLAFF
>-|TRBV27|TRBD1|TRBJ2-1
TGTGCCAGCAGTTCTCGGACAGGCTCCTACAATGAGCAGTTCTTC
CASSSRTGSYNEQFF
>few|TRBV28|-|TRBJ1-1
TGTGCCAGCAGTTTATCCTGGACAGAAGGACCTGAAGCTTTCTTT
CASSLSWTEGPEAFF
>-|TRBV30|-|TRBJ1-2
TGTGCCTGGAGTGTACGATATGAGTACTACACCTTC
CAWSVRYEYYTF
>-|TRBV4-3|-|TRBJ1-5
TGCGCCAGCAGCCAAGCTCTAAGCAATCAGCCCCAGCATTTT
CASSQALSNQPQHF
>-|TRBV27|TRBD1|TRBJ2-2
TGTGCCAGCATCAGTGTGGGACAGGGGGCTCGAAGCACCGGGGAGCTGTTTTTT
CASISVGQGARSTGELFF
>-|TRBV30|-|TRBJ2-1
TGTGCCTGGAGTGCGGACAGTTACAATGAGCAGTTCTTC
CAWSADSYNEQFF
>-|TRBV7-8|TRBD2|TRBJ2-7
TGTGCCAGCAGCTTATTCGGACTAGACTACGAGCAGTACTTC
CASSLFGLDYEQYF
>-|TRBV9|-|TRBJ2-1
TGTGCCAGCAGCGTACTTTCCAGTCTCTCCTACAGTGAGCAGTTCTTC
CASSVLSSLSYSEQFF
>-|TRBV18|-|TRBJ2-1
TGTGCCAGCTCCCAAAAGGGGTCGGACCACCTGGGGCAGTTCTTC
CASSQKGSDHLGQFF
>-|TRBV28|TRBD1|TRBJ2-3
TGTGCCAGCAGTTTATATCAGGGGGCGCGTACAGATACGCAGTATTTT
CASSLYQGARTDTQYF
>-|TRBV28|TRBD1|TRBJ1-2
TGTGCCAGCAGTGGGACAGTCTATGGCTACACCTTC
CASSGTVYGYTF
>-|TRBV7-3|-|TRBJ1-1
TGTGCCAGCAGCTGGGGCGTGGGGAACACTGAAGCTTTCTTT
CASSWGVGNTEAFF